Listed below are T cell receptor beta chains from one sample, sequenced in a study of shared clonotypes between healthy human individuals. Assay: immunoSEQ multiplex PCR; the TCRdb copy retains only in-frame clones and omits some. The top ten clones hold approximately 0.13% of a sample with some 2.1 million clones, over 85% of them seen once. Sequencing was carried out using naive CD4+ T cells sorted from blood. The receptor source for this set is a man between 18 and 35 years old in good health. Both conserved end residues are part of each CDR3. The D gene is left open where the match is weak. Clone size, where shown, is once, few, many, or a class for clones that have expanded.

j_call | d_call | clone_size | v_call | cdr3_nt | cdr3_aa
TRBJ2-7 | TRBD1 | . | TRBV4-1 | TGCGCCAGCAGCCAGTCCGGGACAGGGAGCTCCTACGAGCAGTACTTC | CASSQSGTGSSYEQYF
TRBJ2-7 | . | . | TRBV6-6 | TGTGCCAGCAGTTTCGGACTACCAACCTACGAGCAGTACTTC | CASSFGLPTYEQYF
TRBJ1-3 | . | . | TRBV7-7 | TGTGCTAGCAGCTTAGGCCCGGAGCCTGGAAACACCATATATTTT | CASSLGPEPGNTIYF
TRBJ2-1 | . | . | TRBV29-1 | TGCAGCGTTGACCTCGGAGTGGTGCAGTTCTTC | CSVDLGVVQFF
TRBJ1-2 | . | . | TRBV19 | TGTGCCAGTAGTATTCCACAGGGACTCTATGGCTACACCTTC | CASSIPQGLYGYTF
TRBJ2-2 | . | . | TRBV12-5 | TGTGCTACTAGGACCTTTCTAGGTTACACCGGGGAGCTGTTTTTT | CATRTFLGYTGELFF
TRBJ2-7 | . | . | TRBV6-1 | TGTGCCACAGGGGGCGGGGGTTCCGAGCAGTACTTC | CATGGGGSEQYF
TRBJ2-5 | . | . | TRBV30 | TGTGCCTGGAGTAACGGGAGAGAAGAGACCCAGTACTTC | CAWSNGREETQYF
TRBJ2-7 | TRBD2 | . | TRBV19 | TGTGCCAGTAGTGTCGCGACTAGCGGGGTTGCCTACGAGCAGTACTTC | CASSVATSGVAYEQYF
TRBJ1-2 | TRBD1 | . | TRBV6-6 | TGTGCCAGCAGTTCCCGGGACAGAGAAGGCTACACCTTC | CASSSRDREGYTF
TRBJ2-2 | TRBD1 | . | TRBV5-4 | TGTGCCAGCCATGACAGGGTGAAAACCGGGGAGCTGTTTTTT | CASHDRVKTGELFF
TRBJ1-5 | . | . | TRBV10-3 | TGTGCCATCAGTAGGACAGTTAATAGCAATCAGCCCCAGCATTTT | CAISRTVNSNQPQHF
TRBJ2-2 | . | once | TRBV5-1 | TGCGCCAGCGGCCAGGACACCGGGGAGCTGTTTTTT | CASGQDTGELFF
TRBJ1-2 | . | . | TRBV19 | TGTGCCAGTTCAACGACGGACGTACCATATGGCTACACCTTC | CASSTTDVPYGYTF
TRBJ2-7 | . | . | TRBV7-8 | TGTGCCAGCAGCTTAGCGGCCGAGCAGTACTTC | CASSLAAEQYF
TRBJ1-2 | TRBD1 | . | TRBV11-2 | TGTGCCAGCAGCTCACAGGGGGCTTGGGGCTACACCTTC | CASSSQGAWGYTF
TRBJ2-5 | . | . | TRBV7-8 | TGTGCCAGCAGCCCCTACGGCGGTTCTGGCAGGGAGACCCAGTACTTC | CASSPYGGSGRETQYF
TRBJ2-3 | . | . | TRBV7-9 | TGTGCCAGCAGCTTACGCACAGATACGCAGTATTTT | CASSLRTDTQYF
TRBJ1-4 | TRBD1 | . | TRBV2 | TGTGCCAGCAAGAAACGTACAGGGGATGAAAAACTGTTTTTT | CASKKRTGDEKLFF
TRBJ2-3 | . | . | TRBV6-5 | TGTGCCAGCACCCCAGGACTGAGCACAGATACGCAGTATTTT | CASTPGLSTDTQYF
TRBJ1-5 | . | . | TRBV5-4 | TGTGCCAGCAGCTTGTATCCCGGTAGCAATCAGCCCCAGCATTTT | CASSLYPGSNQPQHF
TRBJ2-3 | TRBD2 | . | TRBV28 | TGTGCCAGCAGTTCCCGGGTAGCGGGGACAGATACGCAGTATTTT | CASSSRVAGTDTQYF
TRBJ1-6 | TRBD1 | . | TRBV7-3 | TGTGCCAGCAGCTTAATGGCAGGGGGCAATTCACCCCTCCACTTT | CASSLMAGGNSPLHF
TRBJ2-1 | TRBD2 | . | TRBV10-3 | TGTGCCATCAGTGCGGGACTAGCGGGAGATTTGGAGCAGTTCTTC | CAISAGLAGDLEQFF
TRBJ2-2 | . | . | TRBV11-2 | TGTGCCAGCAGCTTGGACCTGACGAACACCGGGGAGCTGTTTTTT | CASSLDLTNTGELFF
TRBJ1-1 | TRBD1 | . | TRBV6-1 | TGTGCCAGCAGTGAATCCGGGACAGCGAACACTGAAGCTTTCTTT | CASSESGTANTEAFF
TRBJ1-1 | TRBD1 | . | TRBV5-1 | TGCGCCAGCAGCGAACAGGGGGCCTTAGCAGCTTTCTTT | CASSEQGALAAFF
TRBJ2-7 | TRBD2 | . | TRBV30 | TGTGCCTGGACCCCCAATCCGGGACTAGGGGGGTACGAGCAGTACTTC | CAWTPNPGLGGYEQYF
TRBJ1-1 | TRBD1 | once | TRBV11-2 | TGTGCCAGCAGCTCGACAGGGGACACTGAAGCTTTCTTT | CASSSTGDTEAFF
TRBJ2-1 | TRBD1 | . | TRBV5-1 | TGCGCCAGCAGCTCGACCGGGACAGGGATGGTCGATGAGCAGTTCTTC | CASSSTGTGMVDEQFF